What follows describes a single T cell receptor (beta chain). These data come from a study of cytomegalovirus exposure and HLA in healthy donors. The CDR3 sequence is 17 residues long. The trim removed 0 bases at V and 2 bases at J, leaving 3 bases unmatched. Per the germline V gene, CDR1 is SGHTS and CDR2 is YDEGEE. The PCR made use of 60 Vbeta and 13 Jbeta primers. Profiled with immunoSEQ multiplex PCR; TCRdb holds only in-frame clones, not every one. The sample lists about 100,000 clones, roughly 83% seen once, with roughly 3.7% in the top ten. Material: PBMCs. This TCR derives from a female donor in good health and CMV-seropositive. J is TRBJ2-2 and V is TRBV5-8, with 11 positions matching TRBD2. As DNA, the CDR3 is TGTGCCAGCAGCTTGGCCGGGACTAGCGGAAACACCGGGGAGCTGTTTTTT. Translated: CASSLAGTSGNTGELFF.